Listed here is a single T cell receptor beta chain. One end of the junction fails to match germline, which may point to a read error. These data belong to a study of control samples from healthy donors and cancer patients. This table comes from immunoSEQ multiplex PCR, and its TCRdb copy is limited to in-frame clones, with some not included. The table includes 30,000 or so clones, about 85% detected once. The germline gives CDR1 MNHNY, CDR2 SVGAGI (reference sequence). This CDR3 comprises 14 residues. This receptor was obtained from a female donor with melanoma. The gene calls are TRBV6-6 and TRBJ1-2; unclear D gene. Sequencing was done on a sample of formalin-fixed, paraffin-embedded tissue. In DNA, the CDR3 is TGTGCCAGCAGTTACTCATCCGTTAACTATGGCTACACCTTT. As protein: CASSYSSVNYGYTF.